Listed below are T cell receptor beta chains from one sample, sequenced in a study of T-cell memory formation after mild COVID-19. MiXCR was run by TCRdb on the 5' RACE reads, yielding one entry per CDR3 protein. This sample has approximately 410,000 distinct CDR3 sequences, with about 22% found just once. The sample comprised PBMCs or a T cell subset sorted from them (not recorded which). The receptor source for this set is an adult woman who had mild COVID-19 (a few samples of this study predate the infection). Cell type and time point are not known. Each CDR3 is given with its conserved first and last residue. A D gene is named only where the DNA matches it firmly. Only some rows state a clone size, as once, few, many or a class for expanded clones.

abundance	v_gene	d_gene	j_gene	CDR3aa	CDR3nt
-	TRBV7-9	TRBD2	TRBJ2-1	CASSLLLGGDEQFF	TGTGCCAGCAGCCTCTTATTGGGAGGGGACGAGCAGTTCTTC
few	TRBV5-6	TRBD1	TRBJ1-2	CASSTLTGGGNGYTF	TGTGCCAGCAGCACACTTACAGGGGGCGGAAATGGCTACACCTTC
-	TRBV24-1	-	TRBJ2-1	CATGGSYNEQFF	TGTGCCACCGGGGGGTCCTACAATGAGCAGTTCTTC
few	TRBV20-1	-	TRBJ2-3	CSASPREGSTDTQYF	TGCAGTGCTAGCCCTCGGGAAGGAAGCACAGATACGCAGTATTTT
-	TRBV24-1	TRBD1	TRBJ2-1	CATSVPGTGSGNEQFF	TGTGCCACCAGTGTCCCTGGGACAGGGAGCGGCAATGAGCAGTTCTTC
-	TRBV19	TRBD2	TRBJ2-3	CASTWTSGITSTDTQYF	TGTGCCAGTACCTGGACTAGCGGAATTACCAGCACAGATACGCAGTATTTT
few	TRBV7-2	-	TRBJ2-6	CASSLTYSGANVLTF	TGTGCCAGCAGCTTAACCTACTCTGGGGCCAACGTCCTGACTTTC
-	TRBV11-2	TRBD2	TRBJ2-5	CASSSERDYHPWETQYF	TGTGCCAGCAGCTCAGAGAGGGACTACCATCCTTGGGAGACCCAGTACTTC
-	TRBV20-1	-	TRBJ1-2	CSARDLSGGYTF	TGCAGTGCTAGAGATCTTAGCGGTGGCTACACCTTC
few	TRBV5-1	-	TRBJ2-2	CASSSLADPNTGELFF	TGCGCCAGCAGCTCTTTAGCGGACCCGAACACCGGGGAGCTGTTTTTT
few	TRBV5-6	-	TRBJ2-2	CASSYYPRGPWDESGELFF	TGTGCCAGCAGCTACTACCCCCGTGGCCCTTGGGATGAGAGCGGGGAGCTGTTTTTT
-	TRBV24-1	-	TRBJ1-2	CATSDSVRGYTF	TGTGCCACCAGTGATTCAGTCCGTGGCTACACCTTC
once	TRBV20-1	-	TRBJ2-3	CSARDRVFTDTQYF	TGCAGTGCTAGAGATAGGGTCTTCACAGATACGCAGTATTTT
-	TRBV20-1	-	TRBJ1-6	CSARDGNHNSPLHF	TGCAGTGCTAGAGACGGGAACCATAATTCACCCCTCCACTTT
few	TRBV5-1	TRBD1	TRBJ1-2	CASSQPGQGANYGYTF	TGCGCCAGCAGCCAACCGGGACAGGGGGCTAACTATGGCTACACCTTC
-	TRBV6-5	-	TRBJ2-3	CASSYLKDTDTQYF	TGTGCCAGCAGTTACCTAAAAGACACAGATACGCAGTATTTT
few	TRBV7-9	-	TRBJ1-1	CASSLNGAKNTEAFF	TGTGCCAGCAGCTTAAATGGGGCTAAGAACACTGAAGCTTTCTTT
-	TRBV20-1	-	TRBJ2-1	CSAAWVSGVNEQFF	TGCAGTGCTGCGTGGGTTTCAGGTGTCAATGAGCAGTTCTTC
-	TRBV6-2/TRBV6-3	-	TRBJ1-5	CASSYVGPNQPQHF	TGTGCCAGCAGTTACGTGGGACCGAATCAGCCCCAGCATTTT
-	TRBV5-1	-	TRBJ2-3	CASSLRTVGDTQYF	TGCGCCAGCAGCTTGAGGACCGTCGGGGATACGCAGTATTTT
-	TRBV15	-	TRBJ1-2	CATSRDRVGGYTF	TGTGCCACCAGCAGAGACAGGGTTGGTGGCTACACCTTC
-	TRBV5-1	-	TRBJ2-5	CASSLEGGTGYQETQYF	TGCGCCAGCAGCTTGGAGGGAGGGACAGGCTACCAAGAGACCCAGTACTTC
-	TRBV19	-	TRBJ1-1	CASQYNTEAFF	TGTGCCAGCCAGTATAACACTGAAGCTTTCTTT
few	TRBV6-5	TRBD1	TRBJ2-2	CASRIGTGGFGTGELFF	TGTGCCAGCAGAATAGGGACAGGGGGCTTCGGCACCGGGGAGCTGTTTTTT
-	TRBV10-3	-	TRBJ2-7	CAISSSTRLHEQYF	TGTGCCATCAGCTCTTCCACTCGCCTACACGAGCAGTACTTC
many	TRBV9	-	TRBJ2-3	CASSPTPGRTDTQYF	TGTGCCAGCAGCCCCACCCCGGGCCGTACAGATACGCAGTATTTT
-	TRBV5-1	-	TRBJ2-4	CASSLGDEIAKNIQYF	TGCGCCAGCAGCTTGGGTGATGAGATAGCCAAAAACATTCAGTACTTC
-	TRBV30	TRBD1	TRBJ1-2	CAWRIDRQGPNYGYTF	TGTGCCTGGAGAATAGACAGACAGGGGCCCAACTATGGCTACACCTTC
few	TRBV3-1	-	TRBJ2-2	CASSQVGPSGELFF	TGTGCCAGCAGCCAAGTCGGTCCGAGCGGGGAGCTGTTTTTT
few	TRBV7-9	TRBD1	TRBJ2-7	CASSSRRDRNDEQYF	TGTGCCAGCAGCTCACGCCGGGACAGGAATGACGAGCAGTACTTC
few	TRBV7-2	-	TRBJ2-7	CASSLGYRAAQYF	TGTGCCAGCAGCTTAGGCTACAGGGCAGCGCAGTACTTC
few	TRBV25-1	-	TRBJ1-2	CASSRGGAGYGYTF	TGTGCCAGCAGTAGGGGGGGCGCGGGCTATGGCTACACCTTC
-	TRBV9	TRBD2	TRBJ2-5	CASSSEGGVWETQYF	TGTGCCAGCAGCTCAGAGGGAGGGGTCTGGGAGACCCAGTACTTC
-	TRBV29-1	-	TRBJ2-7	CSVEGHGSYEQYF	TGCAGCGTTGAGGGACACGGCTCCTACGAGCAGTACTTC
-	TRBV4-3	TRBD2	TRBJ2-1	CASSQDLAGGPINEQFF	TGCGCCAGCAGCCAAGATCTTGCGGGAGGGCCGATAAATGAGCAGTTCTTC
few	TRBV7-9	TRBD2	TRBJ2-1	CASSSPLAGVGQFF	TGTGCCAGCAGCTCGCCCCTGGCGGGAGTGGGGCAGTTCTTC
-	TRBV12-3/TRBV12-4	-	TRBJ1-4	CASSLGQGFNEKLFF	TGTGCCAGCAGTTTAGGGCAGGGTTTTAATGAAAAACTGTTTTTT
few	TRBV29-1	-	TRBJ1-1	CSPHRPGSAFF	TGCAGCCCTCACCGGCCAGGGTCAGCTTTCTTT
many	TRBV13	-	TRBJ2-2	CASSLALTGELFF	TGTGCCAGCAGCTTAGCCCTCACCGGGGAGCTGTTTTTT
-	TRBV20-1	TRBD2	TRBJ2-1	CSARVKLAGRGEQFF	TGCAGTGCTAGAGTGAAACTAGCGGGACGTGGTGAGCAGTTCTTC
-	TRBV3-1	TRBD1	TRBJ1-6	CASSQTGWGGSPLHF	TGTGCCAGCAGCCAGACAGGGTGGGGTGGCTCACCCCTCCACTTT
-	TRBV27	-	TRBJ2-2	CASSLRRRGTGELFF	TGTGCCAGCAGTCTCAGACGGCGAGGCACCGGGGAGCTGTTTTTT
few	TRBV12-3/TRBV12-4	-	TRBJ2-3	CASSLAGRTTDTQYF	TGTGCCAGCAGTTTAGCGGGCCGGACCACAGATACGCAGTATTTT
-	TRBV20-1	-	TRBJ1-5	CSASTGGESNQPQHF	TGCAGTGCTAGTACCGGGGGCGAAAGCAATCAGCCCCAGCATTTT
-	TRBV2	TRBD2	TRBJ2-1	CASSDVTSGLYNEQFF	TGTGCCAGCAGTGATGTGACTAGCGGGCTCTACAATGAGCAGTTCTTC
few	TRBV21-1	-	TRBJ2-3	CASSKVGWGHTGTDTQYF	TGTGCCAGCAGCAAAGTTGGGTGGGGACACACCGGCACAGATACGCAGTATTTT
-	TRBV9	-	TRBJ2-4	CASSRDSDIQYF	TGTGCCAGCAGCCGCGACTCGGACATTCAGTACTTC
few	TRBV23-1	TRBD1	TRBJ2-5	CAARDSPTGETQYF	TGCGCCGCTCGGGACAGTCCTACGGGGGAGACCCAGTACTTC
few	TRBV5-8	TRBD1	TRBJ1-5	CASSSGTGVDQPQHF	TGTGCCAGCAGCTCCGGGACAGGGGTGGATCAGCCCCAGCATTTT
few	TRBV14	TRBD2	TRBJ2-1	CASSPLPGLAGLSSYNEQFF	TGTGCCAGCAGCCCCCTACCGGGACTAGCGGGGCTGAGCTCCTACAATGAGCAGTTCTTC
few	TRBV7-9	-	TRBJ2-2	CATEFGNTGELFF	TGTGCCACCGAGTTCGGGAACACCGGGGAGCTGTTTTTT
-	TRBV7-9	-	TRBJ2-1	CASSSPEGGAYNEQFF	TGTGCCAGCAGCTCCCCGGAGGGGGGCGCCTACAATGAGCAGTTCTTC
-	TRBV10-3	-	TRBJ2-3	CAISPEGGADTQYF	TGTGCCATCTCCCCCGAGGGTGGGGCAGATACGCAGTATTTT
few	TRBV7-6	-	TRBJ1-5	CASSAGQSVNQPQHF	TGTGCCAGCAGCGCCGGACAGTCGGTGAATCAGCCCCAGCATTTT